A selection of T cell receptor beta chains follows, all from one sample in a study of T cell responses to AZD1222 COVID-19 vaccine. Assay used: immunoSEQ multiplex PCR; TCRdb lists only in-frame clones, some missing. The sample lists around 99,000 clones; nearly 90% were seen once. Sequenced here: peripheral blood, sampled on day 0 of MenACWY control vaccination. All receptors derive from an adult in good health. Both conserved end residues are part of each CDR3. Each record gives: clone size, J gene, V gene, D gene, CDR3 DNA, CDR3 protein. The D gene is left open where the match is weak. Rows may omit the clone size; those that give it use once, few, many or a size class.

. TRBJ1-3 TRBV7-2 TRBD1 TGTGCCAGCAGCCCTACTTCACCAGGGGGCGGTGGAAACACCATATATTTT CASSPTSPGGGGNTIYF
. TRBJ1-5 TRBV7-2 . TGTGCCAGCAGCCGTCAGGAGAATCAGCCCCAGCATTTT CASSRQENQPQHF
. TRBJ2-2 TRBV5-1 . TGCGCCAGCAGCGGTACCGGGGAGCTGTTTTTT CASSGTGELFF
. TRBJ1-1 TRBV12-3/TRBV12-4 . TGTGCCAGTAGTATGAACACTGAAGCTTTCTTT CASSMNTEAFF
. TRBJ1-5 TRBV6-2/TRBV6-3 . TGTGCCAGCAGCCCCACAGGGCGCAATCAGCCCCAGCATTTT CASSPTGRNQPQHF
. TRBJ2-1 TRBV7-9 . TGTGCCAGCATAGGGGGGGGCGGACCCTACAATGAGCAGTTCTTC CASIGGGGPYNEQFF
. TRBJ1-5 TRBV19 TRBD1 TGTGCCAGTAGTTCACAGGGGGTGGGTAATCAGCCCCAGCATTTT CASSSQGVGNQPQHF
. TRBJ1-5 TRBV28 TRBD1 TGTGCCAGCAGATATGACAGGGGGCAGAGTCAGCCCCAGCATTTT CASRYDRGQSQPQHF
few TRBJ2-3 TRBV10-3 . TGTGCCATCTCCGGCGCCAATGCAGATACGCAGTATTTT CAISGANADTQYF
few TRBJ1-1 TRBV7-2 . TGTGCCAGCAGCTTAGCGGAGAACACTGAAGCTTTCTTT CASSLAENTEAFF
. TRBJ1-1 TRBV15 . TGTGCCACCCGCAGTATGCAGAACACTGAAGCTTTCTTT CATRSMQNTEAFF
. TRBJ1-2 TRBV28 . TGTGCCAGCAGTCGCTATAACTATGGCTACACCTTC CASSRYNYGYTF
. TRBJ2-3 TRBV2 . TGTGCCAGCCAGAGACGGACAGGCACAGATACGCAGTATTTT CASQRRTGTDTQYF
. TRBJ2-7 TRBV28 TRBD1 TGTGCCAGCAGTTTTCTCCGCGGACAGGTTCTCTCCTACGAGCAGTACTTC CASSFLRGQVLSYEQYF
. TRBJ1-3 TRBV28 . TGTGCCAGCACCCCATTCGGTGGAAACACCATATATTTT CASTPFGGNTIYF
. TRBJ1-5 TRBV7-2 . TGTGCCAGCAGGCAAGGCGGGGGCAGTCAGCCCCAGCATTTT CASRQGGGSQPQHF
once TRBJ2-6 TRBV5-1 . TGCGCCAGCAGCTTGGACGGAACCTCTGGGGCCAACGTCCTGACTTTC CASSLDGTSGANVLTF
. TRBJ1-6 TRBV9 . TGTGCCAGCAGCGTAGACAGAAAACCCTATAATTCACCCCTCCACTTT CASSVDRKPYNSPLHF
. TRBJ1-1 TRBV7-9 TRBD1 TGTGCCAGCAGGCCACAAAACGCAGGGGGCACTGAAGCTTTCTTT CASRPQNAGGTEAFF
. TRBJ1-3 TRBV7-2 . TGTGCCAGCAGTTTCGGGCGGAGCTCTGGAAACACCATATATTTT CASSFGRSSGNTIYF
. TRBJ1-1 TRBV7-9 . TGTGCCAGCAGCTCCTCCCAGAGGGGTGACACTGAAGCTTTCTTT CASSSSQRGDTEAFF
once TRBJ2-2 TRBV29-1 TRBD1 TGCAGCGTACGGGACAGGGGGCTTGGGGAGCTGTTTTTT CSVRDRGLGELFF
few TRBJ1-6 TRBV4-2 TRBD1 TGTGCCAGCAGCCAATCAACCGACAGGGTTGGTTCACCCCTCCACTTT CASSQSTDRVGSPLHF
few TRBJ1-3 TRBV10-3 . TGTGCCATCAGTGACCGATCCTCTGGAAACACCATATATTTT CAISDRSSGNTIYF
. TRBJ2-1 TRBV6-1 TRBD1 TGTGCCAGCAGTGCCCCAATAATGACAGGGATCGCCTACAATGAGCAGTTCTTC CASSAPIMTGIAYNEQFF